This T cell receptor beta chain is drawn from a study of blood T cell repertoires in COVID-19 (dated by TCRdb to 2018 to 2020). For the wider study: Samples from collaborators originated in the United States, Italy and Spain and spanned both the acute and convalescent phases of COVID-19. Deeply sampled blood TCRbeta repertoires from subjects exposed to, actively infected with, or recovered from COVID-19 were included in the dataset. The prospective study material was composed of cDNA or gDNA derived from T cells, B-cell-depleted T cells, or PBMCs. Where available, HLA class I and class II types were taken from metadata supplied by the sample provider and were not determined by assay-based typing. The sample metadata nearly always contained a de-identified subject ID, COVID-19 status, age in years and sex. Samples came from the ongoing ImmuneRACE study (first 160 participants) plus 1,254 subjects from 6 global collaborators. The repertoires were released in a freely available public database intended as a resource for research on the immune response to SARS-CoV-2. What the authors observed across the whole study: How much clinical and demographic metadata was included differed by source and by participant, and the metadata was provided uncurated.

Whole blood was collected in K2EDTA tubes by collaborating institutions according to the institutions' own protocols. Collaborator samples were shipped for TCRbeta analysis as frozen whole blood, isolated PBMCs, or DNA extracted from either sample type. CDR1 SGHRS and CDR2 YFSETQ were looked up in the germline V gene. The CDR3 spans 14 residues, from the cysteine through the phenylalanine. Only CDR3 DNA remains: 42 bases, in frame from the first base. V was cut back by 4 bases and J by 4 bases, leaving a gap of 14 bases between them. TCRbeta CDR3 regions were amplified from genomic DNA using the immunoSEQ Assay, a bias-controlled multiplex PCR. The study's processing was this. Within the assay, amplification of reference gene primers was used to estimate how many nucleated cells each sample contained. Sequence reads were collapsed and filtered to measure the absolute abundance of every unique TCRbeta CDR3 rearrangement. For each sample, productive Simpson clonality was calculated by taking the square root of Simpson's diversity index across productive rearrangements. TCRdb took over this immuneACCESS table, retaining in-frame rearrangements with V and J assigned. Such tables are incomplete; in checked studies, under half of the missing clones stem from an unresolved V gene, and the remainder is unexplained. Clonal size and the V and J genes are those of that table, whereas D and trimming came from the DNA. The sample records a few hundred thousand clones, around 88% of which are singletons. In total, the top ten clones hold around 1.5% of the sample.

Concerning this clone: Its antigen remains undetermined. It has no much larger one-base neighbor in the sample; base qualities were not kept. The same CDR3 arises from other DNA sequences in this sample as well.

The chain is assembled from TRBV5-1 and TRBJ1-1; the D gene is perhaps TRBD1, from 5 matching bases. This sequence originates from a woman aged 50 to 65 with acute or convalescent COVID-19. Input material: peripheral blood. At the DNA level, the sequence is TGCGCCAGCAGCCCGGGGACGGGGGGCACTGAAGCTTTCTTT. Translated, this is CASSPGTGGTEAFF.